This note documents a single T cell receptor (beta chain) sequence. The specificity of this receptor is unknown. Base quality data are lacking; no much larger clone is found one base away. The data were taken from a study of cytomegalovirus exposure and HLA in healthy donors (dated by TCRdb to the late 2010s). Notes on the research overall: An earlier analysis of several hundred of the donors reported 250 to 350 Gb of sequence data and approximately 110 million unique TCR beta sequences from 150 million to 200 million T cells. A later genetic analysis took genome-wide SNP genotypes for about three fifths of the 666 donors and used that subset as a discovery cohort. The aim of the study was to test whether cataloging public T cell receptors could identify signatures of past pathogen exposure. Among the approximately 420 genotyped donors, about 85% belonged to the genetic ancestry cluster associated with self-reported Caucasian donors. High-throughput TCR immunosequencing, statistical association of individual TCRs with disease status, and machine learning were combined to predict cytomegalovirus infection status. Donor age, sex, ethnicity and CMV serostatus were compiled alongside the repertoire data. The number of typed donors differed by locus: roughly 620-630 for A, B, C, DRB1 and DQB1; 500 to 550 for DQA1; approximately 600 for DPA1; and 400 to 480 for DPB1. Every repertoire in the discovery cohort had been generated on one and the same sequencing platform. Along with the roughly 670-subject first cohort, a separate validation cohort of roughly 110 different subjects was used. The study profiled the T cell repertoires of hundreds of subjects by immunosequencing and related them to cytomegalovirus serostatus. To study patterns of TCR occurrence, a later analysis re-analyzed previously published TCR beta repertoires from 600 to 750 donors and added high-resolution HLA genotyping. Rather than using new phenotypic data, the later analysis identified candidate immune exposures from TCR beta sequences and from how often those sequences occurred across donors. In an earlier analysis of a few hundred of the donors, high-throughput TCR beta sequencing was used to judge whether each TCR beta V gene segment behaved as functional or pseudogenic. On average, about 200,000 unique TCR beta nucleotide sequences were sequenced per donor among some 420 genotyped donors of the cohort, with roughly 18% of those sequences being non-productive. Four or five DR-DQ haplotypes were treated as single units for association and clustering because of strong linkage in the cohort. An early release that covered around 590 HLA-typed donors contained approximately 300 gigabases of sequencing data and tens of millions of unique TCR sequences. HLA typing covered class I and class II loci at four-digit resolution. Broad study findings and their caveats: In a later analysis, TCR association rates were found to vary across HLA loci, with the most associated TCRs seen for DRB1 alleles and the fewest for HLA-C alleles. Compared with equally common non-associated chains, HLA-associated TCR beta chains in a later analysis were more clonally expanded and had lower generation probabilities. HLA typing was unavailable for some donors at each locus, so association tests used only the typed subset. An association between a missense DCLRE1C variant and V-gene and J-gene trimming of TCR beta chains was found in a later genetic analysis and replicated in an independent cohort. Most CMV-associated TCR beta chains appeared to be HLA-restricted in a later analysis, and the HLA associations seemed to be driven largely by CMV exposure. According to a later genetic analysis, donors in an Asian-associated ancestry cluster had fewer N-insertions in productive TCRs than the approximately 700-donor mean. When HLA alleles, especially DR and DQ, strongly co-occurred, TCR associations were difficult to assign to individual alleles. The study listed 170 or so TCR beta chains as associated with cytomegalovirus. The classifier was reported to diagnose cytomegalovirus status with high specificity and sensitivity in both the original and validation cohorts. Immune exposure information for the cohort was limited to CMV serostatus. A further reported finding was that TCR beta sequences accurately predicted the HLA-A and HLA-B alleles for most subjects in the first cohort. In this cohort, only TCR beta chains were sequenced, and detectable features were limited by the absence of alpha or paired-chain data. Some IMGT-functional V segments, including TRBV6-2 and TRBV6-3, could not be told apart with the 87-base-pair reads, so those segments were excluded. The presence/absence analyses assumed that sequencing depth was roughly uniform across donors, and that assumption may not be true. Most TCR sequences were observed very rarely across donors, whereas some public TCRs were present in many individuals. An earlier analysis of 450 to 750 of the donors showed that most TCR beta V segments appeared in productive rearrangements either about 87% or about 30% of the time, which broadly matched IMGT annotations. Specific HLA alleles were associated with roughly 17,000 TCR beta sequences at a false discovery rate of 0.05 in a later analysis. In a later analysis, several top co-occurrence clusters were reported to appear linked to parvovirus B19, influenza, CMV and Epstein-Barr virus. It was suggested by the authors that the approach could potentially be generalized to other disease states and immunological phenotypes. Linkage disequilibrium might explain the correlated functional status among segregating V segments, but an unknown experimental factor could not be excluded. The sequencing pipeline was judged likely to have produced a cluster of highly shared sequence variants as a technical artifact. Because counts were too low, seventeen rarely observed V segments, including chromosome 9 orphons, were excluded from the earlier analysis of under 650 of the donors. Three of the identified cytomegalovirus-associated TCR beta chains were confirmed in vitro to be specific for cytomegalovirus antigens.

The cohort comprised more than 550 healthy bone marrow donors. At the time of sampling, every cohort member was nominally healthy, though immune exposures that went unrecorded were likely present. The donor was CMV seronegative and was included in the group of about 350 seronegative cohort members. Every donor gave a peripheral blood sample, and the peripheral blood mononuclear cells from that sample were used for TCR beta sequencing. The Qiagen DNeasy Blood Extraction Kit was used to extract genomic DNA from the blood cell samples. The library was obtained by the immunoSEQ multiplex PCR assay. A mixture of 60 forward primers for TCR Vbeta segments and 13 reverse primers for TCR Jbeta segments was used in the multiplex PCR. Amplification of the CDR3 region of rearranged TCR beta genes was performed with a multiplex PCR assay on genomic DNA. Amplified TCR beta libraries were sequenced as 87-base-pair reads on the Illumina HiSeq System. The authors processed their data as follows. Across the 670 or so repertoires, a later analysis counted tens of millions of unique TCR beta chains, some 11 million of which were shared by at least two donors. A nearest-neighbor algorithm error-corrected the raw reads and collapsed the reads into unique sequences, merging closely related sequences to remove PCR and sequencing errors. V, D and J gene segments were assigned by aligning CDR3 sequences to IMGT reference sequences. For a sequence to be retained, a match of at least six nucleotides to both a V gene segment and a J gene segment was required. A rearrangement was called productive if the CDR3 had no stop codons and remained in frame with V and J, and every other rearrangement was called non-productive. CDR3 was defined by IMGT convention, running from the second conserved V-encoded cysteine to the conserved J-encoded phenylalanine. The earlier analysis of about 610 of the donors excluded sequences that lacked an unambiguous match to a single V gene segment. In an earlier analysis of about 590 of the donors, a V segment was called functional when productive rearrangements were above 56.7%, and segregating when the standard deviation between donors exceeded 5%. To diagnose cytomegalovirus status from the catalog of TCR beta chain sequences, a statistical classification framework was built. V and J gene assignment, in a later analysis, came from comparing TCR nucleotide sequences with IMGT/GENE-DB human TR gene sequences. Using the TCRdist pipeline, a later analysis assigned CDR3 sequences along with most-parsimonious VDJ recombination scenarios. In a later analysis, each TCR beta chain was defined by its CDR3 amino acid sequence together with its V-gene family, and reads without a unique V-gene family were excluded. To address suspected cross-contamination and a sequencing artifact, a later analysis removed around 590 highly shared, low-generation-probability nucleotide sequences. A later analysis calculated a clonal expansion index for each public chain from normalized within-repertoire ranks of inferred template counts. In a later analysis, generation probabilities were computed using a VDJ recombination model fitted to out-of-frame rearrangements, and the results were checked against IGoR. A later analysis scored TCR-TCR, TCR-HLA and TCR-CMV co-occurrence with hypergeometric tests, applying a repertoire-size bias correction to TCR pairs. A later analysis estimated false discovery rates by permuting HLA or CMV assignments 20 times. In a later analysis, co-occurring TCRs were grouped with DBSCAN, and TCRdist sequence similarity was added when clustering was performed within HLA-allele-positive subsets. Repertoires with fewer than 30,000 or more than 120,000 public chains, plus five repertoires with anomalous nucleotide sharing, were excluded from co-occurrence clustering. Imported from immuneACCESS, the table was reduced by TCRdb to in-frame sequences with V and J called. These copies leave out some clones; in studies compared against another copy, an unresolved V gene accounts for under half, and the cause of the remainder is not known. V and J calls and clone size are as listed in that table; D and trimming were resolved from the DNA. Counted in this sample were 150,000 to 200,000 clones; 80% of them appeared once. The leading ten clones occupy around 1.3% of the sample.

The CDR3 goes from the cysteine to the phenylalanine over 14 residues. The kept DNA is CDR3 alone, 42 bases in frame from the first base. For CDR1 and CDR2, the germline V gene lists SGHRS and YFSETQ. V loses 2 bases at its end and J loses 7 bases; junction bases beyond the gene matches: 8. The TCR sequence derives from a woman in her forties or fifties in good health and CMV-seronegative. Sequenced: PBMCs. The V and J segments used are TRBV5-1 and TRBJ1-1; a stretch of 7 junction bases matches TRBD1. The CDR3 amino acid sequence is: CASSFQGGLFEAFF. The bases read TGCGCCAGCAGCTTTCAGGGGGGTCTTTTTGAAGCTTTCTTT.